This T cell receptor beta chain was captured by sequencing in a study of PD-1 blockade in classical Hodgkin lymphoma. The study's findings and limits: Partial responders and progressors had significantly lower baseline TCR diversity. By C4D1, CD4+ diversity increased significantly, especially in complete responders. Patients starting nivolumab under 1 year after ASCT were excluded. Newly diagnosed patients reportedly trailed healthy donors in baseline TCR diversity.

As to time point: cycle 4 day 1 (C4D1), after six to seven weeks of nivolumab. In every patient, relapse followed autologous stem cell transplantation, while exposure to brentuximab vedotin differed. Germline V CDR1 and CDR2: SGHRS, YFSETQ. The CDR3 consists of 14 residues. V was pared by 2 bases and J by 5 bases, with 4 bases of the junction left unmatched. Sequencing used immunoSEQ multiplex PCR; TCRdb keeps in-frame clones, though not all of them. The sample yields roughly 64,000 clones, around 94% seen once. A note on this clone: Its antigen remains unknown.

The V gene is TRBV5-1, the J gene TRBJ2-7; 10 nucleotides line up with TRBD1. Sequencing was performed on peripheral blood mononuclear cells (PBMCs), taken before the fourth cycle of nivolumab. The sequence derives from a human donor with classical Hodgkin lymphoma. CDR3 in amino acids: CASSLDRGLDEQYF. CDR3 in DNA: TGCGCCAGCAGCTTAGACAGGGGGCTCGACGAGCAGTACTTC.